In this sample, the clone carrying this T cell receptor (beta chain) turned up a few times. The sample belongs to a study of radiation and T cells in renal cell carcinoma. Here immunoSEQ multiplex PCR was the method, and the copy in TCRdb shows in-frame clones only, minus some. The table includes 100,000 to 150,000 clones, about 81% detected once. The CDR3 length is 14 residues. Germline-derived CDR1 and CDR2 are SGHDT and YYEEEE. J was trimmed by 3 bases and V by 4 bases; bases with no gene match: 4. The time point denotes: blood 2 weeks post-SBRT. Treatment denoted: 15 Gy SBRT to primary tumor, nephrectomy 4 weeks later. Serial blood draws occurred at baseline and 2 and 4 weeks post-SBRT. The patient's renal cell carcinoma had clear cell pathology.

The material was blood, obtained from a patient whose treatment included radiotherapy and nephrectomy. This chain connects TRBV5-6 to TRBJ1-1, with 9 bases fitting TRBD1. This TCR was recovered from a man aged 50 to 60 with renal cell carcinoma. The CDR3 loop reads CASSIQGAHTEAFF. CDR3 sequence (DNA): TGTGCCAGCAGCATACAGGGGGCGCACACTGAAGCTTTCTTT.